The rows below give T cell receptor beta chains drawn from one sample of a study of T cell responses to AZD1222 COVID-19 vaccine. The data were produced by immunoSEQ multiplex PCR, yet TCRdb's version contains in-frame clones alone and is incomplete. Of about 92,000 clones listed, approximately 90% are singletons. This material consisted of peripheral blood, taken on day 0 of AZD1222 vaccination. These TCRs come from an adult in good health. CDR3s leave out the opening cysteine and the closing phenylalanine or tryptophan. Rows give clone size only sometimes, using once, few, many, or a class for an expanded clone.

TRBJ1-6,TRBV4-1,NA,ASSQGRQNSPLH
TRBJ1-2,TRBV20-1,NA,SARDGGYT
TRBJ2-4,TRBV11-1,NA,ASSDRSEAKNIQY
TRBJ2-3,TRBV30,NA,ACTGGITDTQY
TRBJ2-7,TRBV19,NA,ASSITPQGGVSYEQY
TRBJ1-2,TRBV5-6,NA,ASSSRVGDGYT
TRBJ1-2,TRBV20-1,NA,SAEGAGGYT
TRBJ1-2,TRBV28,NA,ASTSYREAGYT
TRBJ1-1,TRBV7-2,NA,ASRRWGALTTEAF
TRBJ2-2,TRBV14,NA,ASSQERMAGELF
TRBJ2-7,TRBV5-1,NA,ASSIRQGYEQY
TRBJ1-2,TRBV7-9,NA,ASSSTGTGLSGYT
TRBJ2-1,TRBV19,NA,ASSTREGQSSYNEQF
TRBJ2-7,TRBV20-1,NA,SASQGTSYEQY
TRBJ1-1,TRBV21-1,NA,ASSDWGWSSTEAF
TRBJ1-1,TRBV29-1,NA,SGLENTEAF
TRBJ2-7,TRBV5-1,few,ASSFSSGGYEQY